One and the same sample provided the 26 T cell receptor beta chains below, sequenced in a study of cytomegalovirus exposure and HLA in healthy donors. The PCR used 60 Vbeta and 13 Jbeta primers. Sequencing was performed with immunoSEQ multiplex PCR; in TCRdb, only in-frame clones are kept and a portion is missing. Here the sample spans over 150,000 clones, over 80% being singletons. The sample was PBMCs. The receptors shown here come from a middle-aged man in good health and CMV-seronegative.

This chain's CDR3 is CATSKRAGTQETQYF. The CDR3 DNA sequence: TGTGCCACCAGCAAGAGAGCGGGGACCCAAGAGACCCAGTACTTC. V is TRBV15 and J is TRBJ2-5; 7 positions agree with TRBD2. CDR3 length: 15 amino acids. Germline trimming cut 4 bases from V and 1 base from J; bases unmatched to any gene: 6. Germline V gives CDR1 LNHNV, CDR2 YYDKDF (reference sequence).

As DNA, the CDR3 is TGTGCCAGTAGATACAGGGTAAATCAGCCCCAGCATTTT. This sequence encodes CASRYRVNQPQHF. The V and J genes are TRBV19 and TRBJ1-5; D perhaps matches TRBD1 (6 bases). Trimming pared 6 bases from V and 4 bases from J, leaving 10 bases between. Germline values: CDR1 LNHDA, CDR2 SQIVND (reference sequence). This CDR3 region has 13 residues. Together with reference TRBV19 and TRBJ1-5, the CDR3 gives the full variable domain: DGGITQSPKYLFRKEGQNVTLSCEQNLNHDAMYWYRQDPGQGLRLIYYSQIVNDFQKGDIAEGYSVSREKKESFPLTVTSAQKNPTAFYLCASRYRVNQPQHFGDGTRLSIL.

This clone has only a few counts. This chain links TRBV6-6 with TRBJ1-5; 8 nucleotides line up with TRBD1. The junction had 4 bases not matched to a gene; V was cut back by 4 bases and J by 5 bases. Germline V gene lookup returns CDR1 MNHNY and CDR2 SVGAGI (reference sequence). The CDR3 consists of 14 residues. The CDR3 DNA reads TGTGCCAGCAGTTGGGGGACAGGTGATCAGCCCCAGCATTTT. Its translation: CASSWGTGDQPQHF.

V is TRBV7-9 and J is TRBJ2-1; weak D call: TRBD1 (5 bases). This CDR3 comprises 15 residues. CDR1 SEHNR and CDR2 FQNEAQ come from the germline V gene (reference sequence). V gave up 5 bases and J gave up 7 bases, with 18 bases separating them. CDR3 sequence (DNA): TGTGCCAGCAGCCACGCACTGGCAGGGATTAATGAGCAGTTCTTC. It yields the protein CASSHALAGINEQFF.

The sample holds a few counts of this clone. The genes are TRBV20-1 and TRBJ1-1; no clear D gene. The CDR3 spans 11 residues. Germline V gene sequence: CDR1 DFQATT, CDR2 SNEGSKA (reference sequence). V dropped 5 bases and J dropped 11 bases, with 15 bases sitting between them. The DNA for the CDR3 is TGCAGTGCTGCGCCGGGGATGACGGCTTTCTTT. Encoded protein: CSAAPGMTAFF.

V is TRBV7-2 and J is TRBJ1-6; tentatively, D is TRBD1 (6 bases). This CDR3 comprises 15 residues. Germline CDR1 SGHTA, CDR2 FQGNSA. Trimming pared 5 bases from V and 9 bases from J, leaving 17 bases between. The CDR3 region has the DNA TGTGCCAGCAGCCCTAGGCAGGGGAACGGTTCACCCCTCCACTTT. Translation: CASSPRQGNGSPLHF.

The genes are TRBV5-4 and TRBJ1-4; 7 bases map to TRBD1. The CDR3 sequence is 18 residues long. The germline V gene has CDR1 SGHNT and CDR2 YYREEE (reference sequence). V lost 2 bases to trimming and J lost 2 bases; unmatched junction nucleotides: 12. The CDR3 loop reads CASSLKQGIGMTNEKLFF. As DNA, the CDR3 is TGTGCCAGCAGCTTAAAACAGGGGATTGGGATGACTAATGAAAAACTGTTTTTT. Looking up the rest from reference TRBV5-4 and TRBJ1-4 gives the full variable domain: ETGVTQSPTHLIKTRGQQVTLRCSSQSGHNTVSWYQQALGQGPQFIFQYYREEENGRGNFPPRFSGLQFPNYSSELNVNALELDDSALYLCASSLKQGIGMTNEKLFFGSGTQLSVL.

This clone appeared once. In DNA, the CDR3 is TGTGCCAGAAGCCTGTTAGAAGGGAGTGGCTACACCTTC. This encodes CARSLLEGSGYTF. The rearrangement uses TRBV7-5 and TRBJ1-2. TRBV7-5 is a pseudogene locus. The CDR3 covers 13 residues.

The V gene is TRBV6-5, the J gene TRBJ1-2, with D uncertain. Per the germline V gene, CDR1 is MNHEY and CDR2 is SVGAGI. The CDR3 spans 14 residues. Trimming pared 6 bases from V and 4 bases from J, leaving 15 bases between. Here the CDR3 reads CASSPAGYGYGYTF. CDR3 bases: TGTGCCAGCAGCCCGGCGGGGTACGGCTATGGCTACACCTTC.

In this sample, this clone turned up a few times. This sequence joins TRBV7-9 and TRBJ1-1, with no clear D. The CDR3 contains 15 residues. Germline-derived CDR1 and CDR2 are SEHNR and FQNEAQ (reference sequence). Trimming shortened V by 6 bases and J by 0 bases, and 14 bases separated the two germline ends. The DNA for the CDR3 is TGTGCCAGCAGAGCCAAGAGGCGGTTGAACACTGAAGCTTTCTTT. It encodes CASRAKRRLNTEAFF.

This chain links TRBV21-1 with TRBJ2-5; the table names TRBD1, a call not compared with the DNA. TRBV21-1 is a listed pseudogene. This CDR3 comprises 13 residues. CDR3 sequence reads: CASSNKNQETQYF. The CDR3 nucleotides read TGTGCCAGCAGTAACAAAAACCAAGAGACCCAGTACTTC.

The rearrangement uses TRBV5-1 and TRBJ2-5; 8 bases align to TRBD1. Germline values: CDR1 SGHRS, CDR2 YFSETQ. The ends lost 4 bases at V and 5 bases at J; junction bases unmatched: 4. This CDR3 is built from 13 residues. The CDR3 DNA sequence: TGCGCCAGCAGCACCGGACAGGGTGAGACCCAGTACTTC. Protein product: CASSTGQGETQYF.

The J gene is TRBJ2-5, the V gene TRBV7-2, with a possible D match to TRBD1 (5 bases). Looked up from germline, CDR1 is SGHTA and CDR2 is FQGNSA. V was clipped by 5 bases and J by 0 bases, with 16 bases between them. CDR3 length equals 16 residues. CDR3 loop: CASSEVGRVYQETQYF. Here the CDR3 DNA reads TGTGCCAGCAGCGAAGTGGGGCGAGTGTACCAAGAGACCCAGTACTTC.

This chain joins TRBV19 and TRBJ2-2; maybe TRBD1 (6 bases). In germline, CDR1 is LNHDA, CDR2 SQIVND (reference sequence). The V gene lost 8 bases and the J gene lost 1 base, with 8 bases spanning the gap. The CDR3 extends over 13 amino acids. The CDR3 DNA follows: TGTGCCAGTGCGACAGGGAACACCGGGGAGCTGTTTTTT. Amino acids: CASATGNTGELFF.

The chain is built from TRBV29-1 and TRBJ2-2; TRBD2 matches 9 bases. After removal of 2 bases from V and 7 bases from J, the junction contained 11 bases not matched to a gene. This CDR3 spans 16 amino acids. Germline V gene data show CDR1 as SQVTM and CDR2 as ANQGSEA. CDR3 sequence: CSVEFYGGRASGELFF. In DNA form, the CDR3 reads TGCAGCGTTGAATTCTACGGCGGGAGGGCTAGCGGGGAGCTGTTTTTT.

The DNA of the CDR3 is TGTGCCAGCAGCGGATGGGGGGGTGAGGAGACCCAGTACTTC. It codes for CASSGWGGEETQYF. The chain joins TRBV11-2 to TRBJ2-5; the match to TRBD2 covers 7 bases. This CDR3 is built from 14 residues. Germline CDR1 and CDR2: SGHAT and FQNNGV. V was pared by 5 bases and J by 5 bases, with 8 bases of the junction left unmatched.

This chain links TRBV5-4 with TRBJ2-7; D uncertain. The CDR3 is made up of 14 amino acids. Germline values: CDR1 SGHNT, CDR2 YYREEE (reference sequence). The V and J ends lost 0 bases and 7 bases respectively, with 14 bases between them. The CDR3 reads CASSLDLSSAEQYF. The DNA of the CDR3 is TGTGCCAGCAGCTTGGATCTCTCGTCCGCGGAGCAGTACTTC.

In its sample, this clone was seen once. Here the CDR3 DNA reads TGTGCCAGCAGTTACGGGGGGGCTGGCAATCAGCCCCAGCATTTT. The encoded protein is CASSYGGAGNQPQHF. The chain combines TRBV6-6 with TRBJ1-5; D might be TRBD1 (6 bases). The germline V gene has CDR1 MNHNY and CDR2 SVGAGI (reference sequence). This CDR3 has 15 residues. With 2 bases removed from V and 2 bases from J, the gap between germline ends came to 10 bases.

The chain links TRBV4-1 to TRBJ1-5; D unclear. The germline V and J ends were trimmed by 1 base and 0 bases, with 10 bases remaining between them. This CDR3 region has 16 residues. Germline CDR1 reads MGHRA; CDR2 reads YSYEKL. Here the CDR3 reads CASSQGIPYSNQPQHF. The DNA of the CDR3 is TGCGCCAGCAGCCAAGGTATCCCGTATAGCAATCAGCCCCAGCATTTT.

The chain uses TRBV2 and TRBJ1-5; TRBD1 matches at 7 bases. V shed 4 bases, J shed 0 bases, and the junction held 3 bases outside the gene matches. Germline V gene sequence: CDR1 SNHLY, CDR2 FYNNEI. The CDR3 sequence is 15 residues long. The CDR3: CASSGQGVSNQPQHF. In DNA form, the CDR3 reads TGTGCCAGCAGTGGGCAGGGGGTTAGCAATCAGCCCCAGCATTTT.

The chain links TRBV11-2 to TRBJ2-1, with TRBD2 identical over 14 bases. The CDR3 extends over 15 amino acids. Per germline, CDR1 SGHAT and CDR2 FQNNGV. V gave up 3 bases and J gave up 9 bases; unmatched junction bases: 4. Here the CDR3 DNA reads TGTGCCAGCAGCTTTGGACTAGCGGGAGGAATTGAGCAGTTCTTC. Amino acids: CASSFGLAGGIEQFF.

The CDR3 nucleotides are TGTGCCAGCAGCTTGCGAACAGGGGGACTATCCGAGACCCAGTACTTC. The encoded protein is CASSLRTGGLSETQYF. J is TRBJ2-5 and V is TRBV5-6; the D gene is possibly TRBD1 (8 bases). The CDR3 runs 16 residues. V was clipped by 1 base and J by 5 bases, with 18 bases between them. Germline loops: CDR1 SGHDT, CDR2 YYEEEE.

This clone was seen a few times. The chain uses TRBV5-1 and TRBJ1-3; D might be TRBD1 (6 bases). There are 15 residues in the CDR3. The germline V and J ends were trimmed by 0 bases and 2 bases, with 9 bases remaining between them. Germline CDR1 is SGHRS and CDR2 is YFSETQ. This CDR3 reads CASSLVQGTGNTIYF. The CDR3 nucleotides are TGCGCCAGCAGCTTGGTTCAGGGGACTGGAAACACCATATATTTT.

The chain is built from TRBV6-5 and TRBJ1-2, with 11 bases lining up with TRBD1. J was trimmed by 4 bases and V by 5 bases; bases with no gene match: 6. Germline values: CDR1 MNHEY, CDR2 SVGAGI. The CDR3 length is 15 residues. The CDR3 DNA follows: TGTGCCAGCAGTGGACAGGGGGCGCGAGGCTATGGCTACACCTTC. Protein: CASSGQGARGYGYTF.

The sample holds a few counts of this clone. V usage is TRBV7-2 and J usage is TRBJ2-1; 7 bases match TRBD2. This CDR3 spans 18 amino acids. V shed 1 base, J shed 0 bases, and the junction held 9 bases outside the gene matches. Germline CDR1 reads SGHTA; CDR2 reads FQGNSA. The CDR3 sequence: CASSLVGGGLGSYNEQFF. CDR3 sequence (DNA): TGTGCCAGCAGCTTAGTGGGGGGAGGGTTGGGCTCCTACAATGAGCAGTTCTTC.

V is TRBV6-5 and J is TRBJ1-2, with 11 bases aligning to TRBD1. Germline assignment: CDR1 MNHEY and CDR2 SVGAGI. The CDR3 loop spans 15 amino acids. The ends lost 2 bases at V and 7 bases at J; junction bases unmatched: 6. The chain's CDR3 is CASSYRTGGASGYTF. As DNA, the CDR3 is TGTGCCAGCAGTTACCGGACAGGGGGCGCATCTGGCTACACCTTC.